This is a list of T cell receptor beta chains from one sample in a study of CD8 T cells in ankylosing spondylitis. TCRdb used MiXCR to reprocess the 5' RACE reads, holding one entry per CDR3 protein. The data contain 150,000 to 250,000 distinct CDR3 sequences, 9.5% to 15% of them singletons. The sequencing input was blood, either unsorted or a sorted T cell fraction (not recorded which). These receptors were taken from a male donor with ankylosing spondylitis or in good health (not recorded which). CDR3s include the opening cysteine and the closing phenylalanine or tryptophan. Fields, in order: J gene, V gene, CDR3 length, CDR3 protein.

>TRBJ2-5|TRBV29-1|17
CSVEGLRGGEYQETQYF
>TRBJ1-3|TRBV7-6|14
CATTDRSSGNTIYF
>TRBJ1-1|TRBV7-8|14
CASSPGTGYTEAFF
>TRBJ2-7|TRBV5-1|15
CASSGVPGDSYEQYF
>TRBJ2-3|TRBV5-1|16
CASSLVDRPSGDTQYF
>TRBJ2-1|TRBV24-1|8
CHRGEQFF
>TRBJ2-1|TRBV10-3|15
CATAWDRQIYNEQFF
>TRBJ2-2|TRBV6-5|15
CASSYSTGETGELFF
>TRBJ2-2|TRBV5-1|16
CASSSGDRENTGELFF
>TRBJ2-1|TRBV27|14
CASSLVTGSNEQFF
>TRBJ1-1|TRBV7-9|15
CASSSTLDRVWKAFF
>TRBJ2-2|TRBV12-3/TRBV12-4|14
CASSLRRDGGELFF
>TRBJ2-3|TRBV12-3/TRBV12-4|13
CASSLSRPDTQYF
>TRBJ2-6|TRBV5-1|20
CASERGTGGELGLGANVLTF
>TRBJ1-1|TRBV20-1|16
CSARDHSRTGEIEAFF
>TRBJ2-7|TRBV30|15
CAWSEGQGVSYEQYF